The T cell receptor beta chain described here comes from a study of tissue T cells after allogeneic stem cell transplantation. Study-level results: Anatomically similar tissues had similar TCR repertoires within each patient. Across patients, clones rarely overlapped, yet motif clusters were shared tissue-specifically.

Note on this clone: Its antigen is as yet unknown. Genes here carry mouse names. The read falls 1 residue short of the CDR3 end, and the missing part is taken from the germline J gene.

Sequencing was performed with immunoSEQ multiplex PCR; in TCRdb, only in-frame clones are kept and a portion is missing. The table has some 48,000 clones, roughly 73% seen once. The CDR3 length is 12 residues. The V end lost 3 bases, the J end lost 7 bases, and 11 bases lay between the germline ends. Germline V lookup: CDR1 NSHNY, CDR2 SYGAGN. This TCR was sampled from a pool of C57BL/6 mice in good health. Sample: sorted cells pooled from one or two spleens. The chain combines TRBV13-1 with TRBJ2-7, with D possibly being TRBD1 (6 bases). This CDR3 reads CASSVTGWEQYF. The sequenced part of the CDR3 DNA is TGTGCCAGCAGTGTTACAGGGTGGGAACAGTAC.